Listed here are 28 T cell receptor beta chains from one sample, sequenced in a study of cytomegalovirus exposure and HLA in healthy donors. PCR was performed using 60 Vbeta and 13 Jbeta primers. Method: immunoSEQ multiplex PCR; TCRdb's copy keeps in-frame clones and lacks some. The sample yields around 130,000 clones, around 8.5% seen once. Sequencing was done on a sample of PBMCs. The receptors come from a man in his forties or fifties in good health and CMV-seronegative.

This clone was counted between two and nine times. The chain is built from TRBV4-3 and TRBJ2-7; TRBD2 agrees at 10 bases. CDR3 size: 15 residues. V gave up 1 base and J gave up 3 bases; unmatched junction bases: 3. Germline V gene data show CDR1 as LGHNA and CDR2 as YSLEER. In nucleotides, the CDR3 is TGCGCCAGCAGCCAAGCCCTAGCGGGGGACTACGAGCAGTACTTC. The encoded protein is CASSQALAGDYEQYF.

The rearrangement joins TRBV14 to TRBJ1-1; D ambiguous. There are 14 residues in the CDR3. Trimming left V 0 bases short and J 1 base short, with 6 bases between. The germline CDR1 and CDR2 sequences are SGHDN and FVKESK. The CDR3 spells CASSQDYTNTEAFF. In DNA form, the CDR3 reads TGTGCCAGCAGCCAAGATTACACGAACACTGAAGCTTTCTTT.

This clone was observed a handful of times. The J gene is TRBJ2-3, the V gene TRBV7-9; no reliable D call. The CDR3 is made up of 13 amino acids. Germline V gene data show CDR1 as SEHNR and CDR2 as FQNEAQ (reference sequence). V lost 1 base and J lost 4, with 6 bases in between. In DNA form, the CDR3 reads TGTGCCAGCAGCTTAGACAGTTCAGATACGCAGTATTTT. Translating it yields CASSLDSSDTQYF.

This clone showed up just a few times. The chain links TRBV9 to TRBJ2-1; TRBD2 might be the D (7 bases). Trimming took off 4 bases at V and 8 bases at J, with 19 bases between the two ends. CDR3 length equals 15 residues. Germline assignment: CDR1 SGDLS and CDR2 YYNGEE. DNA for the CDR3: TGTGCCAGCAGCAGCGTAGGGGGGGGGAGGGATGAGCAGTTCTTC. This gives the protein CASSSVGGGRDEQFF.

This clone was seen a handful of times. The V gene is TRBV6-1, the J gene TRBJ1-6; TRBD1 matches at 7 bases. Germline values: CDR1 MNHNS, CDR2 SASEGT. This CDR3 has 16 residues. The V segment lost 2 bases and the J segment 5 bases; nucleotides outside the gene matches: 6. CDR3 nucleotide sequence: TGTGCCAGCAGTGAATTGACAGGGCGGGATAATTCACCCCTCCACTTT. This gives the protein CASSELTGRDNSPLHF.

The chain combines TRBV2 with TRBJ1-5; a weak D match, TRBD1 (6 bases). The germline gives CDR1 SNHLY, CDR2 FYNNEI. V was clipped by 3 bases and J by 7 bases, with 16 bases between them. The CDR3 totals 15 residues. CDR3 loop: CASSENPSGDQPQHF. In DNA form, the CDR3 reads TGTGCCAGCAGTGAGAATCCTTCAGGGGACCAGCCCCAGCATTTT.

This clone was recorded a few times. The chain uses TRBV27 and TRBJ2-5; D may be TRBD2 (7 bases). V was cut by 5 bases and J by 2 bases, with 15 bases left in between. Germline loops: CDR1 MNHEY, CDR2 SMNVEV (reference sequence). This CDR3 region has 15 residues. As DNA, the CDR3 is TGTGCCAGCAGTACAAGGACTAGGGGGCAAGAGACCCAGTACTTC. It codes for CASSTRTRGQETQYF.

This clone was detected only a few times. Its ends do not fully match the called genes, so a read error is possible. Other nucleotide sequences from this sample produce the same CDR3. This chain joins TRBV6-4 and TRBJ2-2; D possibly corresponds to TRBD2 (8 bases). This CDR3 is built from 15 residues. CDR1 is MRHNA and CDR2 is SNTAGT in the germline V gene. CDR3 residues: CASSEGSGNTGEMFF. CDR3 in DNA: TGTGCCAGCAGTGAAGGTAGCGGGAACACAGGGGAGATGTTTTTC.

The CDR3 region has the DNA TGTGCCAGCAGACAGATTTTTAGCAATCAGCCCCAGCATTTT. As protein: CASRQIFSNQPQHF. The chain carries TRBV6-1 and TRBJ1-5; D is uncertain. Trimming took off 6 bases at V and 0 bases at J, with 9 bases between the two ends. Germline loops: CDR1 MNHNS, CDR2 SASEGT. The CDR3 contains 14 residues.

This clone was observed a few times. The CDR3 loop is CSVEESPKTEAFF. CDR3 DNA: TGCAGCGTTGAGGAGTCCCCCAAGACTGAAGCTTTCTTT. The chain combines TRBV29-1 with TRBJ1-1, with D hard to call. Looked up from germline, CDR1 is SQVTM and CDR2 is ANQGSEA. Deletions cut 3 bases from V and 5 bases from J, with 13 bases between. CDR3 length: 13 amino acids.

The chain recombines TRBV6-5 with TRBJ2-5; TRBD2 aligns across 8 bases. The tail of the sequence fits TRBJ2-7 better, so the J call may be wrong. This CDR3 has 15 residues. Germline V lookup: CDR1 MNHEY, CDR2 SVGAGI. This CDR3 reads CASSYSSGSSYEQYF. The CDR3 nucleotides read TGTGCCAGCAGTTACTCGAGCGGGAGCTCTTACGAGCAGTACTTC.

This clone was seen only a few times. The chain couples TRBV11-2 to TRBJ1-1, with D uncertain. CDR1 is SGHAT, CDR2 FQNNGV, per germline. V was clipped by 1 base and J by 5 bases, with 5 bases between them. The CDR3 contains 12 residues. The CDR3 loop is CASSLASTEAFF. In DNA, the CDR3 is TGTGCCAGCAGCTTAGCCAGTACTGAAGCTTTCTTT.

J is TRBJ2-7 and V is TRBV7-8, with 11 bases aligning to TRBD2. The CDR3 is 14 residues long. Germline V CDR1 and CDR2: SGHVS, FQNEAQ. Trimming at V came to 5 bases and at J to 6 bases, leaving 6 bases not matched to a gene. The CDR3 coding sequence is TGTGCCAGCAGCCAGGGACTAGCGGAGCTCGAGCAGTACTTC. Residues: CASSQGLAELEQYF.

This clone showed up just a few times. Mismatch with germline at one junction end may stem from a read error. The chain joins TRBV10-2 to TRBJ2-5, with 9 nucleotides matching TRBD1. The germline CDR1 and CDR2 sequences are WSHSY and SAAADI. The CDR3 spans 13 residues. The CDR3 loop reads CAGSMDRGETQYF. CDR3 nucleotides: TGCGCCGGCAGTATGGACAGGGGAGAGACCCAGTACTTC.

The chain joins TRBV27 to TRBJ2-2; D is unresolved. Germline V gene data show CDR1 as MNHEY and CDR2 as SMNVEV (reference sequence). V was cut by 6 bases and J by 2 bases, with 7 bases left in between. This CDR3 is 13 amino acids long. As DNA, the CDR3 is TGTGCCAGCAGAGACATTAACACCGGGGAGCTGTTTTTT. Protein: CASRDINTGELFF.

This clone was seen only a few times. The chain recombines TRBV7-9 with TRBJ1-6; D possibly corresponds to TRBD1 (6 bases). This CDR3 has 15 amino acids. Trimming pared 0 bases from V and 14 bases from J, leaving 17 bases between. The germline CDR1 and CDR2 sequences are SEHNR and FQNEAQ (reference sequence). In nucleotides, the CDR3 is TGTGCCAGCAGCTTAGCCGGGACACTTTCCGGAGCCCTCCACTTT. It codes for CASSLAGTLSGALHF.

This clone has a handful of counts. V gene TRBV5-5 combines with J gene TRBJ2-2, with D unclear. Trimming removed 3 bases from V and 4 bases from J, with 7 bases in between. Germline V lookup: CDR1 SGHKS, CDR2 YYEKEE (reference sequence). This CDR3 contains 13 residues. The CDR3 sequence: CASSSYLTGELFF. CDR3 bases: TGTGCCAGCAGCTCCTATCTCACCGGGGAGCTGTTTTTT.

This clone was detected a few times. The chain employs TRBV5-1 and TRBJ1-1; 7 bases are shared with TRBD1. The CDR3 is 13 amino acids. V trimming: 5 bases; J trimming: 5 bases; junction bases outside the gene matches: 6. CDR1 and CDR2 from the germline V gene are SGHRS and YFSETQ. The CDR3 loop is CASSTGARTEAFF. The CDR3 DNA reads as TGCGCCAGCAGTACAGGGGCAAGAACTGAAGCTTTCTTT.

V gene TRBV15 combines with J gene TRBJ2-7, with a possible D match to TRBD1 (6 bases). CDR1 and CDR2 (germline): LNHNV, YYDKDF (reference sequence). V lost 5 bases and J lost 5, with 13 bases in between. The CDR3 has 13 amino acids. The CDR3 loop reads CATSPRTENEQYF. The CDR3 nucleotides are TGTGCCACCAGCCCCCGGACAGAAAACGAGCAGTACTTC.

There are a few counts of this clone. The chain's CDR3 is CASSSKQGTTNEKLFF. CDR3 nucleotide sequence: TGTGCCAGCAGTTCCAAGCAGGGGACAACTAATGAAAAACTGTTTTTT. The chain recombines TRBV5-6 with TRBJ1-4; TRBD1 might be the D (6 bases). V lost 5 bases and J 0 bases, leaving 14 bases between the germline ends. Looked up from germline, CDR1 is SGHDT and CDR2 is YYEEEE. The length of the CDR3 is 16 residues.

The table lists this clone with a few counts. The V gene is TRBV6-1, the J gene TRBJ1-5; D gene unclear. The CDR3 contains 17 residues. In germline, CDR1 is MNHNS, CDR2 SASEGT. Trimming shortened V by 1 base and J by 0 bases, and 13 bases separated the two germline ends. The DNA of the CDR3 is TGTGCCAGCAGTGAAGAATTGACATTTTATAGCAATCAGCCCCAGCATTTT. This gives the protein CASSEELTFYSNQPQHF.

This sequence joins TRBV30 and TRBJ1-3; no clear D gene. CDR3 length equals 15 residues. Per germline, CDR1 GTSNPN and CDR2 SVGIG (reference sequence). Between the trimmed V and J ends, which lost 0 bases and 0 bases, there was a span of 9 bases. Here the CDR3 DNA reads TGTGCCTGGAGTGTATTCCGAGCCTCTGGAAACACCATATATTTT. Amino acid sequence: CAWSVFRASGNTIYF.

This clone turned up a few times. The CDR3 sequence is CASSWTGFTYEQYF. As DNA, the CDR3 is TGCGCCAGCAGCTGGACAGGGTTTACCTACGAGCAGTACTTC. This rearrangement joins TRBV5-1 to TRBJ2-7, with 8 bases that match TRBD1. This CDR3 is 14 amino acids long. Germline CDR1 and CDR2: SGHRS and YFSETQ. The V segment lost 3 bases and the J segment 2 bases; nucleotides outside the gene matches: 4.

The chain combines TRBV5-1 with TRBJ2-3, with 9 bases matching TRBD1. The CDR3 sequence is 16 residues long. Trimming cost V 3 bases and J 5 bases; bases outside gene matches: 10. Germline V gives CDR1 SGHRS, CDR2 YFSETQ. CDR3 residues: CASSSAGTGYGDTQYF. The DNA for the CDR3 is TGCGCCAGCAGCTCGGCCGGGACAGGGTACGGAGATACGCAGTATTTT. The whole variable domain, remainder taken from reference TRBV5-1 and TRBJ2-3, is KAGVTQTPRYLIKTRGQQVTLSCSPISGHRSVSWYQQTPGQGLQFLFEYFSETQRNKGNFPGRFSGRQFSNSRSEMNVSTLELGDSALYLCASSSAGTGYGDTQYFGPGTRLTVL.

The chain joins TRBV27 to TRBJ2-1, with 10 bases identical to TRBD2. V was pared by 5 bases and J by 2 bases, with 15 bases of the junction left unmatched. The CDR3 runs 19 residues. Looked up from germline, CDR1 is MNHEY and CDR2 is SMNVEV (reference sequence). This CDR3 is CASSHRGGSGGAPYNEQFF. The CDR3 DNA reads TGTGCCAGCAGTCACCGGGGAGGAAGCGGGGGGGCCCCCTACAATGAGCAGTTCTTC.

The CDR3 DNA reads TGTGCCAGTAGTATACCCCACGGGTACACCATATATTTT. Translating it yields CASSIPHGYTIYF. The gene calls are TRBV19 and TRBJ1-3; D call uncertain. The V end was cut by 2 bases, the J end by 8 bases, with 10 bases between. The CDR3 runs to 13 residues. Per the germline V gene, CDR1 is LNHDA and CDR2 is SQIVND (reference sequence). The full variable domain, with the rest looked up from reference TRBV19 and TRBJ1-3, is DGGITQSPKYLFRKEGQNVTLSCEQNLNHDAMYWYRQDPGQGLRLIYYSQIVNDFQKGDIAEGYSVSREKKESFPLTVTSAQKNPTAFYLCASSIPHGYTIYFGEGSWLTVV.

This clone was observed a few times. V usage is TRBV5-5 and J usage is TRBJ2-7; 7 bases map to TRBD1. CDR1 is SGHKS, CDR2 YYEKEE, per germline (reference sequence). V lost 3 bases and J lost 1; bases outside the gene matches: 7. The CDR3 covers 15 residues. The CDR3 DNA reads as TGTGCCAGCAGCTCGTGGGGACAGATTTCCTACGAGCAGTACTTC. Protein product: CASSSWGQISYEQYF.

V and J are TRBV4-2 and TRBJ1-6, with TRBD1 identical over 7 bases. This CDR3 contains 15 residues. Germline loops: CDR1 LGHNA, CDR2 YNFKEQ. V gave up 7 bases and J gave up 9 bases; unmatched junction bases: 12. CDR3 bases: TGTGCCAGCAAAAAGGGGGCAGTCGGGGCTTCACCCCTCCACTTT. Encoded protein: CASKKGAVGASPLHF.